The clone carrying this TCR beta chain was recorded a few times. The sample contains more than one DNA sequence encoding this CDR3. Only in-frame clones appear in the TCRdb table, and some are missing; sequencing was by immunoSEQ multiplex PCR. The table records almost 500,000 clones, 75% to 90% of them present only once. V lost 1 base and J 5 bases, leaving 11 bases between the germline ends. The CDR3 is 14 residues long. From germline, CDR1 is SGHTA and CDR2 FQGNSA. This sample is part of a study of blood T cell repertoires in COVID-19. Looking at the study overall: Sources were T cells, B-cell-depleted T cells, or PBMCs; the material itself was cDNA or gDNA.

This clonotype was obtained from a woman aged 55-70 years who had recovered from COVID-19. V and J are TRBV7-2 and TRBJ1-2, with D possibly matching TRBD1 (5 bases). Specimen: PBMCs or T cells enriched from blood (not recorded which). For the CDR3, the DNA is TGTGCCAGCAGCTTAGTAGGGACTGATTATGGCTACACCTTC. Its translation is CASSLVGTDYGYTF.